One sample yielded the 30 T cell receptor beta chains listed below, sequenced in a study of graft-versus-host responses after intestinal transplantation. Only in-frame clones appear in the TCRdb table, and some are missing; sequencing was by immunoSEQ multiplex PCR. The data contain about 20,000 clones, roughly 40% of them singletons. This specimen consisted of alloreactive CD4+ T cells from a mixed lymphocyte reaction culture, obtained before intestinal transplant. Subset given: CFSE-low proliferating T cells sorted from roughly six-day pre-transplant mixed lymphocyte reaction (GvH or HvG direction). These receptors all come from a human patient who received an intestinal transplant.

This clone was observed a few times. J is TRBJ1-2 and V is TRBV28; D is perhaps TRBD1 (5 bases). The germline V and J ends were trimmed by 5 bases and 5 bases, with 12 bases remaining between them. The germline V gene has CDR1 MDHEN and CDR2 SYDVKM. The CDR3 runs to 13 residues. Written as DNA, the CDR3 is TGTGCCAGCAGTCCCCGACAGATTTATGGCTACACCTTC. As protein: CASSPRQIYGYTF.

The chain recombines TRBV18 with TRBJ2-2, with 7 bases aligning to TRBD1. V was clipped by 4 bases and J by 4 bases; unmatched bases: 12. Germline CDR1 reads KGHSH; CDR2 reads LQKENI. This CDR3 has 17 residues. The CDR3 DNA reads TGTGCCAGCTCACAACGGACAGGTGGACCATTCACCGGGGAGCTGTTTTTT. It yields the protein CASSQRTGGPFTGELFF.

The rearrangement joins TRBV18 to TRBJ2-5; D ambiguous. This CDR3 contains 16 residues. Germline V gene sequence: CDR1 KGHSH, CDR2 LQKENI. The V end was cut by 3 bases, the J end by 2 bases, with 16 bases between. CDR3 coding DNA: TGTGCCAGCTCACCTCCCCCACCGGGCAGACAAGAGACCCAGTACTTC. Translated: CASSPPPPGRQETQYF.

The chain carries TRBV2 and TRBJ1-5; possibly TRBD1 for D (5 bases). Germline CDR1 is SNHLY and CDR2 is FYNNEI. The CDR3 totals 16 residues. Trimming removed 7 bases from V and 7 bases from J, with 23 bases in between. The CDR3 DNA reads TGTGCCAGCACCATGAATAGTGTAAGGGGAGCCCAGCCCCAGCATTTT. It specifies CASTMNSVRGAQPQHF.

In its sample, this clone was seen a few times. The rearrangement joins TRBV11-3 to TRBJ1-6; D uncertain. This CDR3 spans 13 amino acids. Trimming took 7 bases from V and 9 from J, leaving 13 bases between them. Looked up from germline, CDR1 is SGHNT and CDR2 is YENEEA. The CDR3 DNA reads TGTGCCAGCACCCTCAGTTATCGTTCACCCCTCCACTTT. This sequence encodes CASTLSYRSPLHF.

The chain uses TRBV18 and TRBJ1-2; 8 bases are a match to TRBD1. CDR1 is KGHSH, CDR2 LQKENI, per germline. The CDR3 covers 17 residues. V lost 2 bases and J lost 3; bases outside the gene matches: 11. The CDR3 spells CASSPSEQGGSHYGYTF. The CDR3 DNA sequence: TGTGCCAGCTCACCATCCGAACAGGGGGGATCTCACTATGGCTACACCTTC.

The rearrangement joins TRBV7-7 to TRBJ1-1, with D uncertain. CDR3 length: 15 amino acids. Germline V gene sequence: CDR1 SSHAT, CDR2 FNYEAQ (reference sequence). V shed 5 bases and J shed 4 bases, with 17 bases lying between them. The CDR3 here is CASSPVVKGTTEAFF. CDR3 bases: TGTGCCAGCAGCCCTGTTGTTAAGGGCACCACTGAAGCTTTCTTT.

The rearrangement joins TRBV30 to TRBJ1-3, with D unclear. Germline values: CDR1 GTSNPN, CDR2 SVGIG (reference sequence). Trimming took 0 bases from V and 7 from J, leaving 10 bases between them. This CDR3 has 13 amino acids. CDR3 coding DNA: TGTGCCTGGAGTGTCAAGGGTCCGAACACCATATATTTT. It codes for CAWSVKGPNTIYF.

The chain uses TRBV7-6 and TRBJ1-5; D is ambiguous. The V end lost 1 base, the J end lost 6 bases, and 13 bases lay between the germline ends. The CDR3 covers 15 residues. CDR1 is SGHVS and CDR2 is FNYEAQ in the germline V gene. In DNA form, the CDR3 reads TGTGCCAGCAGCTTAGACTCCAACCGGGCTCAGCCCCAGCATTTT. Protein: CASSLDSNRAQPQHF.

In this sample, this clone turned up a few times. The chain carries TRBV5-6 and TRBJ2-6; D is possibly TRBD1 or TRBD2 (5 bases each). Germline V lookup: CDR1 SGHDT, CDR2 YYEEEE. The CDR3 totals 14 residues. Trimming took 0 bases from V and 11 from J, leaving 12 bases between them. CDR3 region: CASSLVGKGHVLTF. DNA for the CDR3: TGTGCCAGCAGCTTGGTGGGAAAGGGACACGTCCTGACTTTC. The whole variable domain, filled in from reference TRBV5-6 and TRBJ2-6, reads DAGVTQSPTHLIKTRGQQVTLRCSPKSGHDTVSWYQQALGQGPQFIFQYYEEEERQRGNFPDRFSGHQFPNYSSELNVNALLLGDSALYLCASSLVGKGHVLTFGAGSRLTVL.

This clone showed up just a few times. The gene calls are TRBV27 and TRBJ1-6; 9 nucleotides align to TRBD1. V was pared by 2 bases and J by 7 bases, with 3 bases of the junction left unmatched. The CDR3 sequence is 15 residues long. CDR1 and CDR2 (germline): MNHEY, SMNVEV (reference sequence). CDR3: CASSLGTGINSPLHF. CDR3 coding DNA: TGTGCCAGCAGTTTAGGGACAGGGATAAATTCACCCCTCCACTTT.

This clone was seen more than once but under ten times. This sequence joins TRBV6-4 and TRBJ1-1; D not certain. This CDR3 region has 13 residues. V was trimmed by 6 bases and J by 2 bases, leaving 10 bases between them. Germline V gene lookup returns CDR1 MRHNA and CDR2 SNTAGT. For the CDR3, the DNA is TGTGCCAGCAGCCGGGAGTACAACACTGAAGCTTTCTTT. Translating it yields CASSREYNTEAFF.

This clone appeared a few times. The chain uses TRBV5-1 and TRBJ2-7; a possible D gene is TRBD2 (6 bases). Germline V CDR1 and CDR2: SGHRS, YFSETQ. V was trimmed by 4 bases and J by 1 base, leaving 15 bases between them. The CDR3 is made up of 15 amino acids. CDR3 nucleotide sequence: TGCGCCAGCAGCGCGGGACTTCAGAGGTCCTACGAGCAGTACTTC. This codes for CASSAGLQRSYEQYF.

The CDR3 sequence is CASNFMGRSQYF. CDR3 bases: TGTGCCAGCAATTTCATGGGGAGGAGCCAGTACTTC. The chain has TRBV6-1 and TRBJ2-5; tentative D call: TRBD2 (6 bases). This CDR3 contains 12 residues. Germline assignment: CDR1 MNHNS and CDR2 SASEGT. V shed 7 bases and J shed 10 bases, with 16 bases lying between them.

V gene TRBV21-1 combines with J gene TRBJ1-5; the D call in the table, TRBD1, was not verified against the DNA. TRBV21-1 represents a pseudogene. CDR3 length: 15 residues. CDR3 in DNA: TGTGCCAGCAGGCACACCGGGACAGGGGAACAGCCCCAGCATTTT. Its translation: CASRHTGTGEQPQHF.

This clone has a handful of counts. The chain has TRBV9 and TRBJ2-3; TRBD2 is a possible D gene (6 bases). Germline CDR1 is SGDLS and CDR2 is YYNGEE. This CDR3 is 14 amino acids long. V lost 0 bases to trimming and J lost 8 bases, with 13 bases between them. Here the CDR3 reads CASSVEVGTGTQYF. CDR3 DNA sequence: TGTGCCAGCAGCGTAGAGGTAGGGACTGGTACGCAGTATTTT.

CDR3 sequence: CASSGTGINQPQHF. The DNA for the CDR3 is TGTGCCAGCAGTGGGACAGGGATCAATCAGCCCCAGCATTTT. The J gene is TRBJ1-5, the V gene TRBV6-5, with 9 bases fitting TRBD1. The CDR3 has 14 amino acids. The ends lost 5 bases at V and 3 bases at J; junction bases unmatched: 2. Germline V CDR1 and CDR2: MNHEY, SVGAGI.

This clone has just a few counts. CDR3 amino acids: CATSREPGADTQYF. The DNA of the CDR3 is TGTGCCACCAGCAGAGAACCCGGGGCAGATACGCAGTATTTT. V gene TRBV15 combines with J gene TRBJ2-3, with a possible D match to TRBD2 (5 bases). The V gene lost 0 bases and the J gene lost 4 bases, with 8 bases spanning the gap. Germline V gives CDR1 LNHNV, CDR2 YYDKDF (reference sequence). The CDR3 is 14 residues long.

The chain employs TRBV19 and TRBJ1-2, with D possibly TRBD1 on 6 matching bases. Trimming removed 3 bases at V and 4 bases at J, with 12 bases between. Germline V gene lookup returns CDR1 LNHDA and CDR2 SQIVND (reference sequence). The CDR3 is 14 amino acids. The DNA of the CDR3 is TGTGCCAGTAGTATCTCCGCAGGGGCCTATGGCTACACCTTC. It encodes CASSISAGAYGYTF.

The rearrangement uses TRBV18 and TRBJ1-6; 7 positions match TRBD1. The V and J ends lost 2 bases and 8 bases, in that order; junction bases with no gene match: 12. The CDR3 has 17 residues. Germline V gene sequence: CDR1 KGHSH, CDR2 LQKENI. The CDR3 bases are TGTGCCAGCTCACCAAGGGCTTCGACAGGGCTGGATTCACCCCTCCACTTT. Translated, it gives CASSPRASTGLDSPLHF.

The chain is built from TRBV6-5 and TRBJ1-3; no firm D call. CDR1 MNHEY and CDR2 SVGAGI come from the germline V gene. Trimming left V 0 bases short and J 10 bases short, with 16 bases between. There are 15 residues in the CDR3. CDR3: CASSYSGYHRGTIYF. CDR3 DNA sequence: TGTGCCAGCAGTTACTCGGGGTATCACCGAGGGACCATATATTTT.

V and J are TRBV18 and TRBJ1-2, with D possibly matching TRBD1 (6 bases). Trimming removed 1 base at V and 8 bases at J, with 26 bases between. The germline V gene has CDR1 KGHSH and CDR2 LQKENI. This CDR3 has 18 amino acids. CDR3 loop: CASSPRSPQGGESRGYTF. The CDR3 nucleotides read TGTGCCAGCTCACCACGCTCCCCACAGGGCGGTGAATCGCGCGGCTACACCTTC.

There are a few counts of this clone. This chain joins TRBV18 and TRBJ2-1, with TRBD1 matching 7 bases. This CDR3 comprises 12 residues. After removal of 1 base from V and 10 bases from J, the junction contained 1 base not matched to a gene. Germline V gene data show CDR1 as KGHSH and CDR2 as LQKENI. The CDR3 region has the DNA TGTGCCAGCTCACCACAGGACAGGGAGCAGTTCTTC. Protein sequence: CASSPQDREQFF.

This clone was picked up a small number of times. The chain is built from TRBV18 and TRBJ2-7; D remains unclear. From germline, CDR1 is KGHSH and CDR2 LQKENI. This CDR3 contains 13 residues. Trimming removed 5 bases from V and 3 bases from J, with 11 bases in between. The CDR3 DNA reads TGTGCCAGCTCATCATGGACGAGCTACGAGCAGTACTTC. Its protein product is CASSSWTSYEQYF.

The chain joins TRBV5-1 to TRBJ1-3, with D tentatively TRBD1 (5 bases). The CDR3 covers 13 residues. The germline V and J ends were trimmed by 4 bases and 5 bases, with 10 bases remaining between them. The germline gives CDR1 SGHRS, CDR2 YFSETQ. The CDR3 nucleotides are TGCGCCAGCAGCCGGGACCCAAGAAACACCATATATTTT. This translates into CASSRDPRNTIYF.

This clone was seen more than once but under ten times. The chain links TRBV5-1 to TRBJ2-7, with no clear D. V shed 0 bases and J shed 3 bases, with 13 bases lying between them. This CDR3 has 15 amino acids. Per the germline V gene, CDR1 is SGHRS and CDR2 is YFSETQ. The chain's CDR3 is CASSLDKPLFYEQYF. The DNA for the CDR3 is TGCGCCAGCAGCTTGGACAAGCCTTTGTTCTACGAGCAGTACTTC.

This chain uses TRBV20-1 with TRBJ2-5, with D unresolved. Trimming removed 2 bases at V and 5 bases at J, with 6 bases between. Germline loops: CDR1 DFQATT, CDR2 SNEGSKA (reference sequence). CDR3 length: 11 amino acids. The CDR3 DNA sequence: TGCAGTGCTAGATCTGGGGAGACCCAGTACTTC. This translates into CSARSGETQYF.

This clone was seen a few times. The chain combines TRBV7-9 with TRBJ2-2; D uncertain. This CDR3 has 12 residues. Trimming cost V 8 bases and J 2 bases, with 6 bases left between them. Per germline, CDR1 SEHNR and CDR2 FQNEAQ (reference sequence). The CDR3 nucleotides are TGTGCCAGCGCCGGTAACACCGGGGAGCTGTTTTTT. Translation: CASAGNTGELFF.

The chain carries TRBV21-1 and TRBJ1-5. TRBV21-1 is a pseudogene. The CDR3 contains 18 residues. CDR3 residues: CASTLKNPRYLSNQPQHF. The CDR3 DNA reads TGTGCCAGCACCCTTAAAAACCCACGATACCTAAGCAATCAGCCCCAGCATTTT.

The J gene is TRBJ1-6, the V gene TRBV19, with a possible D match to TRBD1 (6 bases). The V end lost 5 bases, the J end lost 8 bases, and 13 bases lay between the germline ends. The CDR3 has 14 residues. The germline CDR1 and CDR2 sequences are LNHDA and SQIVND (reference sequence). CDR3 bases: TGTGCCAGTAGTCCCCAAAACAGGGATTCACCCCTCCACTTT. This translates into CASSPQNRDSPLHF.